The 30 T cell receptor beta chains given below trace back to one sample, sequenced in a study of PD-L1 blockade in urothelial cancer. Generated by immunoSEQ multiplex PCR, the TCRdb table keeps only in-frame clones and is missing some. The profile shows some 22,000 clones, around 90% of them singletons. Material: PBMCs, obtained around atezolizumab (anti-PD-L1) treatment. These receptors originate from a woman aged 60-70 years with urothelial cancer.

The CDR3 DNA reads TGTGCCAGCAGTTTACCGACAGGGGGCCGGGGAGAGCCCCAGCATTTT. Translated: CASSLPTGGRGEPQHF. The V and J genes are TRBV6-7 and TRBJ1-5; 10 nucleotides align to TRBD1. Being an ORF, TRBV6-7 has a function that is uncertain. Trimming cost V 4 bases and J 8 bases; bases outside gene matches: 11. This CDR3 region has 16 residues.

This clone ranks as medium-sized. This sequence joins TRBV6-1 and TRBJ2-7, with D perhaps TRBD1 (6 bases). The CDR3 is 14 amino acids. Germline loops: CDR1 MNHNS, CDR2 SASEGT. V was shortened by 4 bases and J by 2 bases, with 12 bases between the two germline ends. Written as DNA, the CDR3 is TGTGCCAGCAGTGTACCAGGGGAGACCTACGAGCAGTACTTC. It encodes CASSVPGETYEQYF.

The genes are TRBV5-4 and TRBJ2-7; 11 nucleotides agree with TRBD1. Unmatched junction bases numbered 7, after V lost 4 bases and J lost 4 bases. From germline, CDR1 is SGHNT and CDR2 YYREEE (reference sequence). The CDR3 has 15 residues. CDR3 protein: CASSQFGTGGYEQYF. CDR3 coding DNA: TGTGCCAGCAGCCAATTCGGGACAGGGGGATACGAGCAGTACTTC.

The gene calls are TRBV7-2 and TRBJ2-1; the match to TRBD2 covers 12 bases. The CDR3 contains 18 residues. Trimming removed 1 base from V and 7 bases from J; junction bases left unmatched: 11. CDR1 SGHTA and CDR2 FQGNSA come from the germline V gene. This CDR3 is CASSLGLAGGQVLNEQFF. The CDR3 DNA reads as TGTGCCAGCAGCTTAGGGCTAGCGGGAGGGCAAGTTTTAAATGAGCAGTTCTTC.

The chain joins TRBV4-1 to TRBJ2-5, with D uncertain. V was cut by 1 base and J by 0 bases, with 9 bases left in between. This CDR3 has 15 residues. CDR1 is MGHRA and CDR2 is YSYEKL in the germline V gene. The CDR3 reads CASSQAGNYQETQYF. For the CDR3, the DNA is TGCGCCAGCAGCCAAGCTGGTAACTACCAAGAGACCCAGTACTTC.

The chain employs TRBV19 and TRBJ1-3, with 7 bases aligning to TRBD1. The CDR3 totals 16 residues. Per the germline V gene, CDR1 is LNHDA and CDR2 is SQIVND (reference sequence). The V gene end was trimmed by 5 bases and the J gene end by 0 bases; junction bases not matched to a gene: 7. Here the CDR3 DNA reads TGTGCCAGTAGTGTTTCGACAGGGCTCTCTGGAAACACCATATATTTT. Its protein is CASSVSTGLSGNTIYF.

The DNA of the CDR3 is TGTGCCAGTAGTGCCGGACAGCTACAGGGGGAAAAACTGTTTTTT. Translation gives CASSAGQLQGEKLFF. J is TRBJ1-4 and V is TRBV19; 7 nucleotides match TRBD1. Trimming at V came to 5 bases and at J to 8 bases, leaving 11 bases not matched to a gene. Germline V CDR1 and CDR2: LNHDA, SQIVND (reference sequence). The CDR3 spans 15 residues.

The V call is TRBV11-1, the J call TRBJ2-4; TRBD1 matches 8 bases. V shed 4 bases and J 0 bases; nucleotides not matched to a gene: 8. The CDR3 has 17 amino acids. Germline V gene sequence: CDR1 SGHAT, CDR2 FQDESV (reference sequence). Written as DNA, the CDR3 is TGTGCCAGCAGCTCCCGGGACAGGTCAAAAGCCAAAAACATTCAGTACTTC. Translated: CASSSRDRSKAKNIQYF.

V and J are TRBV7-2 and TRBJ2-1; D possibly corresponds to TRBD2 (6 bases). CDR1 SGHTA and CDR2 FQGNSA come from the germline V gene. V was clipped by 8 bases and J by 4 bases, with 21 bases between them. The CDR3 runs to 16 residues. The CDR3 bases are TGTGCCAGCCGGGAATGGGGGGTCGTCCCTTACAATGAGCAGTTCTTC. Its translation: CASREWGVVPYNEQFF.

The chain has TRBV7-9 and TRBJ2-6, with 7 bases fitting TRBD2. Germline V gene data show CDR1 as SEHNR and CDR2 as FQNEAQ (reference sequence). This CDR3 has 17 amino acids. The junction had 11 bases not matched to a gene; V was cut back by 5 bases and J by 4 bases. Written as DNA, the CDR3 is TGTGCCAGCAGCCCCCAGGTGGGGGGGACCGGGGCCAACGTCCTGACTTTC. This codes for CASSPQVGGTGANVLTF.

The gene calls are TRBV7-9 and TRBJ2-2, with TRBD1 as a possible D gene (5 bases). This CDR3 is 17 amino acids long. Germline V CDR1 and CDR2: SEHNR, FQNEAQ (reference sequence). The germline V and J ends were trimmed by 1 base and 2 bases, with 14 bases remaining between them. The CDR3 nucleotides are TGTGCCAGCAGCTTAGAGGGGCACAGATTAAACACCGGGGAGCTGTTTTTT. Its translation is CASSLEGHRLNTGELFF.

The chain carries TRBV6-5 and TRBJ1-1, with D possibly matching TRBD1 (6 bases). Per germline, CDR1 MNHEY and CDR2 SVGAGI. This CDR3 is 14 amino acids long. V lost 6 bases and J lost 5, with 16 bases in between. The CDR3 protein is CASRKTGGGTEAFF. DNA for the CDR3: TGTGCCAGCAGGAAGACGGGAGGGGGGACTGAAGCTTTCTTT.

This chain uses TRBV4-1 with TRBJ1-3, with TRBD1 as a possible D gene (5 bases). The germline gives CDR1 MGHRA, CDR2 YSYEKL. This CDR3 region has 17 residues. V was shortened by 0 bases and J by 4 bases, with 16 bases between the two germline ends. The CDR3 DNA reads TGCGCCAGCAGCCAAGATCCCGGGGGAAGAACGGGAAACACCATATATTTT. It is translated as CASSQDPGGRTGNTIYF.

CDR3 nucleotide sequence: TGCGCCAGCAGCACTACGGACAGGGCCTATGGCTACACCTTC. It encodes CASSTTDRAYGYTF. This chain links TRBV5-1 with TRBJ1-2; 8 nucleotides line up with TRBD1. The CDR3 is 14 amino acids. The germline V gene has CDR1 SGHRS and CDR2 YFSETQ. After removal of 4 bases from V and 4 bases from J, the junction contained 6 bases not matched to a gene.

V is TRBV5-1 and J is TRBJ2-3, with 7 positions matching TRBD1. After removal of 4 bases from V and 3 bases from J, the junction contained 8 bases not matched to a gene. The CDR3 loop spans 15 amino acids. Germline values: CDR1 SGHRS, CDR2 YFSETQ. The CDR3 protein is CASSLPTGTTDTQYF. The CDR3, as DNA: TGCGCCAGCAGCCTACCGACAGGGACGACAGATACGCAGTATTTT.

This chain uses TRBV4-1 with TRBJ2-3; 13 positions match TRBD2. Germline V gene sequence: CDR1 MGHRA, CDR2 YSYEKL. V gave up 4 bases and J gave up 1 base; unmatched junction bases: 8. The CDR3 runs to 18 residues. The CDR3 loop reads CASSLLPGLAGRTDTQYF. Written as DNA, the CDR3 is TGCGCCAGCAGCCTTTTACCGGGACTAGCGGGACGCACAGATACGCAGTATTTT.

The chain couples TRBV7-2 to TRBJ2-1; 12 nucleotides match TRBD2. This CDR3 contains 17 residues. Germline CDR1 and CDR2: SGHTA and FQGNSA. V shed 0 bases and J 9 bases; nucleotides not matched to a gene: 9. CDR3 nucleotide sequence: TGTGCCAGCAGCTTAGCGGGCCTAGCGGGAGGGCCAATTGAGCAGTTCTTC. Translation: CASSLAGLAGGPIEQFF.

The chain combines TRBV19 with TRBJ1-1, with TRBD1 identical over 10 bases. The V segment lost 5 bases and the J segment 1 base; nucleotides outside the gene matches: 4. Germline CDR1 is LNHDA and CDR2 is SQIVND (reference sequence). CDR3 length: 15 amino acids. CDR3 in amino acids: CASSARDRGNTEAFF. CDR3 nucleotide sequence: TGTGCCAGTAGTGCCAGGGACAGGGGGAACACTGAAGCTTTCTTT. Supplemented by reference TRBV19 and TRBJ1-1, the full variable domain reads DGGITQSPKYLFRKEGQNVTLSCEQNLNHDAMYWYRQDPGQGLRLIYYSQIVNDFQKGDIAEGYSVSREKKESFPLTVTSAQKNPTAFYLCASSARDRGNTEAFFGQGTRLTVV.

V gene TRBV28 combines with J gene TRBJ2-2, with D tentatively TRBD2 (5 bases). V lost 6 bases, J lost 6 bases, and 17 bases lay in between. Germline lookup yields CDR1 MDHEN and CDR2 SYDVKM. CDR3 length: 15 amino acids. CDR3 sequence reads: CASSQVGINPGELFF. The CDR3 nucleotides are TGTGCCAGCAGCCAAGTCGGGATTAACCCCGGGGAGCTGTTTTTT. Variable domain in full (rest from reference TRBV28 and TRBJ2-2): DVKVTQSSRYLVKRTGEKVFLECVQDMDHENMFWYRQDPGLGLRLIYFSYDVKMKEKGDIPEGYSVSREKKERFSLILESASTNQTSMYLCASSQVGINPGELFFGEGSRLTVL.

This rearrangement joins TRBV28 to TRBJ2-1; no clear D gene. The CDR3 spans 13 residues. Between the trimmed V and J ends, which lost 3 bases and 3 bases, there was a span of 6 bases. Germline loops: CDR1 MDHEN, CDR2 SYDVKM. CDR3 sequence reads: CASSFGNYNEQFF. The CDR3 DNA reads TGTGCCAGCAGTTTTGGCAACTACAATGAGCAGTTCTTC.

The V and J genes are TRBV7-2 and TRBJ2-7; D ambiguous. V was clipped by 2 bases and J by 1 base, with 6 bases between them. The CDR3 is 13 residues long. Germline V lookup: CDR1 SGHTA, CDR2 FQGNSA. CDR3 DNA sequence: TGTGCCAGCAGCTTAATGGCATCCTACGAGCAGTACTTC. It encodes CASSLMASYEQYF.

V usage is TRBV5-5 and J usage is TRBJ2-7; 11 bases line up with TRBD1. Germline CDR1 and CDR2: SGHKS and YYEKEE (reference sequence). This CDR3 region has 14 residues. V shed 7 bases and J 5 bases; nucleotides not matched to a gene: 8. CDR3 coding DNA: TGTGCCAGCCGCCGGGACAGGGGGATCGACGAGCAGTACTTC. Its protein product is CASRRDRGIDEQYF.

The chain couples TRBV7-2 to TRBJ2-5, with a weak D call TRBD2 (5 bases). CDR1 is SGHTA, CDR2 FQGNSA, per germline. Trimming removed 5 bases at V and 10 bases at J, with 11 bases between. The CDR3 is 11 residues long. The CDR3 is CASSDRSVQYF. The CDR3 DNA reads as TGTGCCAGCAGCGACCGTAGCGTCCAGTACTTC. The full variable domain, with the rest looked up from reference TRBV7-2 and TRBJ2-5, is GAGVSQSPSNKVTEKGKDVELRCDPISGHTALYWYRQSLGQGLEFLIYFQGNSAPDKSGLPSDRFSAERTGGSVSTLTIQRTQQEDSAVYLCASSDRSVQYFGPGTRLLVL.

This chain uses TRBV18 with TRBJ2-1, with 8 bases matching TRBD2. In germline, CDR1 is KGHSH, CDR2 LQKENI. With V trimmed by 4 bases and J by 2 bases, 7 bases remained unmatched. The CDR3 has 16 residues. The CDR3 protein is CASSLQLAVAYNEQFF. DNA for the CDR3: TGTGCCAGCTCACTTCAACTAGCGGTCGCCTACAATGAGCAGTTCTTC.

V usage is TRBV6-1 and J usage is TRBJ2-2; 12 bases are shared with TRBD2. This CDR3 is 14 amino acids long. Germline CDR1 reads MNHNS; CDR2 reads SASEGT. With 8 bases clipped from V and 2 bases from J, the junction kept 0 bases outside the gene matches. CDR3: CASGLAGNTGELFF. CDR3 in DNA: TGTGCCAGCGGACTAGCGGGAAACACCGGGGAGCTGTTTTTT.

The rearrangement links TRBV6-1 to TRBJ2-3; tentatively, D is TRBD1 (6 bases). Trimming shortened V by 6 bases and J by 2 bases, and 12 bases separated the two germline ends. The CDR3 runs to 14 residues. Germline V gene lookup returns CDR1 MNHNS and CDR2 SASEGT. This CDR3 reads CASSRDTYTDTQYF. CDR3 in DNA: TGTGCCAGCAGCCGGGACACATACACAGATACGCAGTATTTT.

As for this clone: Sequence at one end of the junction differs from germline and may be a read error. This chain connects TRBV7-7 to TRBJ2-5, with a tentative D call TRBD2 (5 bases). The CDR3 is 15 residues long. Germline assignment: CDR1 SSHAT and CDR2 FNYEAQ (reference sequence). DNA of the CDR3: TGTGCTAGCAGCGCCAATGGTCTAGCTCAGGAGACCCAGTACTTC. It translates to CASSANGLAQETQYF.

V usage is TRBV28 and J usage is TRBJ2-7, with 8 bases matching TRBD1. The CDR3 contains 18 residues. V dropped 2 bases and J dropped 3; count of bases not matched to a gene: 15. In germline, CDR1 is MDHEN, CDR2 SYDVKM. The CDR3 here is CASSLPLVASGQDYEQYF. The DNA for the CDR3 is TGTGCCAGCAGTTTACCCTTGGTGGCCTCGGGACAGGACTACGAGCAGTACTTC.

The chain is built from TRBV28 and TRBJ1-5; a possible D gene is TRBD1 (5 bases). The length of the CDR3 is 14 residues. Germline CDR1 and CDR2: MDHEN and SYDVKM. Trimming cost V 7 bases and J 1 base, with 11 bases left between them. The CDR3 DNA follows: TGTGCCAGCAATGCGGGGGGGAGCAATCAGCCCCAGCATTTT. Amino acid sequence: CASNAGGSNQPQHF.

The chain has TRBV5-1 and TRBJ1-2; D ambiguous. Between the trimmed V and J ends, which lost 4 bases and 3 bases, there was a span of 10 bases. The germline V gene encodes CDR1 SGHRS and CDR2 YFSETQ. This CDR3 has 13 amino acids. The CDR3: CASSHGIYYGYTF. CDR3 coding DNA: TGCGCCAGCAGCCACGGGATTTACTATGGCTACACCTTC. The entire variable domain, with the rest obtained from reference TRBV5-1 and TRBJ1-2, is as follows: KAGVTQTPRYLIKTRGQQVTLSCSPISGHRSVSWYQQTPGQGLQFLFEYFSETQRNKGNFPGRFSGRQFSNSRSEMNVSTLELGDSALYLCASSHGIYYGYTFGSGTRLTVV.